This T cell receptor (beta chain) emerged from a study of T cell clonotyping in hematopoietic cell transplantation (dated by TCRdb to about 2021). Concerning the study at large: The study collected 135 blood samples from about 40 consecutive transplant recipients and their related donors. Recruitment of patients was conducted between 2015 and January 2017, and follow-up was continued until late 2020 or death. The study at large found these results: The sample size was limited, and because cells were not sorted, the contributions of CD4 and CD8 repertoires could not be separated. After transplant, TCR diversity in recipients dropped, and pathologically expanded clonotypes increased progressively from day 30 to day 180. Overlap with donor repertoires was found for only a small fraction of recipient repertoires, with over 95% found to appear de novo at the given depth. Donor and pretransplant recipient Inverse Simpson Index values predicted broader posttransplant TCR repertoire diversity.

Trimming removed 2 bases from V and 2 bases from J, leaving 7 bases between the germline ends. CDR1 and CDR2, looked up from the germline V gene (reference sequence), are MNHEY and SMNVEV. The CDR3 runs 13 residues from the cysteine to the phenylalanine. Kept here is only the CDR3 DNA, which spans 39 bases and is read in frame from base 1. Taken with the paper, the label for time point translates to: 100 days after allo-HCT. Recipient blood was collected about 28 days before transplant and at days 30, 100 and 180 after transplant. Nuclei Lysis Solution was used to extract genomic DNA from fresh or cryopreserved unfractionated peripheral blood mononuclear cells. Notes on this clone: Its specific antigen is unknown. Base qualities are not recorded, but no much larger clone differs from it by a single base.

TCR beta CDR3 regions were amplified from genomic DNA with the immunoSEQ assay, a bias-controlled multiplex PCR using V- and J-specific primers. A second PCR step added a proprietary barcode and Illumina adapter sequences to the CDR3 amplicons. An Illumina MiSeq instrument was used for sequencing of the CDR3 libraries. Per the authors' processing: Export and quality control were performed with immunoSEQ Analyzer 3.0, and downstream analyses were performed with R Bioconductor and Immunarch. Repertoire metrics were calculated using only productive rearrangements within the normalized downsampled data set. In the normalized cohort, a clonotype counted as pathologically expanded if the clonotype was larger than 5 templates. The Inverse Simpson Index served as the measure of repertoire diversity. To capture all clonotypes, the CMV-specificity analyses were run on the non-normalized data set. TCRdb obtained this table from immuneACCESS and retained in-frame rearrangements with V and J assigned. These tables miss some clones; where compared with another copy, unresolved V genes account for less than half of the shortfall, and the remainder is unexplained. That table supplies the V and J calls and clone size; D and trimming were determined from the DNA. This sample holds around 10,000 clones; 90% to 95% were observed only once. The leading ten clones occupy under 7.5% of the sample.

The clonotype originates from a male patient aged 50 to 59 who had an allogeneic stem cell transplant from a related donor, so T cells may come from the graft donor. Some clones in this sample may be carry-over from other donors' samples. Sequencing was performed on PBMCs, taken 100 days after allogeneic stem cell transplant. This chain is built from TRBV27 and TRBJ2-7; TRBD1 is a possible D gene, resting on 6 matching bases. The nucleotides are TGTGCCAGCAGTTTAGGACAGACCTACGAGCAGTACTTC. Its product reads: CASSLGQTYEQYF.